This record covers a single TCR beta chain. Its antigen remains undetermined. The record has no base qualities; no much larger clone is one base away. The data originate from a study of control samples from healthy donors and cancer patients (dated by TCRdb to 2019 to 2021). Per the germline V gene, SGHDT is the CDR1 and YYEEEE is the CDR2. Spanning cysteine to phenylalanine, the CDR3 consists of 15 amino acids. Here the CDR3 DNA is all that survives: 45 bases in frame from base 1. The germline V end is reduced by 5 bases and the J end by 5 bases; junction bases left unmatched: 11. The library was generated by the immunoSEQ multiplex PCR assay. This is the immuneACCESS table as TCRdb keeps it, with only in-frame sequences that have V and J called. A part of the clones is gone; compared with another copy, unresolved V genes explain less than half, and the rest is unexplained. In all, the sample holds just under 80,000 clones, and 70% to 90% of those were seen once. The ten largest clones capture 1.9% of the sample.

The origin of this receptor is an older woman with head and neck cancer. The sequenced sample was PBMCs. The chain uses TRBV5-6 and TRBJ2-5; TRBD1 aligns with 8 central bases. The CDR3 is CASRKGQGDTETQYF. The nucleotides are TGTGCCAGCAGAAAAGGACAGGGTGATACGGAGACCCAGTACTTC. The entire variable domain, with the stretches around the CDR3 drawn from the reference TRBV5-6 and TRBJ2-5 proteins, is DAGVTQSPTHLIKTRGQQVTLRCSPKSGHDTVSWYQQALGQGPQFIFQYYEEEERQRGNFPDRFSGHQFPNYSSELNVNALLLGDSALYLCASRKGQGDTETQYFGPGTRLLVL.